Shown below are 19 T cell receptor beta chains from a single sample sequenced in a study of cytomegalovirus exposure and HLA in healthy donors. Primers included in the PCR were 60 Vbeta and 13 Jbeta primers. Repertoires were generated with immunoSEQ multiplex PCR, while TCRdb's copy carries only in-frame clones and drops some. Found here are approximately 180,000 clones, approximately 79% of them singletons; the top ten hold under 8%. The sequenced sample consisted of PBMCs. These receptors all come from a man aged 40-49 years in good health and CMV-seropositive.

The chain combines TRBV5-1 with TRBJ2-3; D is perhaps TRBD1 (5 bases). Germline V CDR1 and CDR2: SGHRS, YFSETQ. V was shortened by 0 bases and J by 3 bases, with 14 bases between the two germline ends. The CDR3 runs to 16 residues. CDR3 DNA: TGCGCCAGCAGCTTGGTAGGCCAGGGTGTGACAGATACGCAGTATTTT. Its protein is CASSLVGQGVTDTQYF.

V gene TRBV2 combines with J gene TRBJ2-7; weak D call: TRBD2 (6 bases). Trimming took off 5 bases at V and 3 bases at J, with 17 bases between the two ends. The CDR3 length is 15 residues. CDR1 and CDR2 (germline): SNHLY, FYNNEI. CDR3 amino acids: CASSRLKSGVYEQYF. DNA of the CDR3: TGTGCCAGCAGTAGACTGAAATCGGGGGTCTACGAGCAGTACTTC. The complete variable domain, with remaining parts taken from reference TRBV2 and TRBJ2-7, reads EPEVTQTPSHQVTQMGQEVILRCVPISNHLYFYWYRQILGQKVEFLVSFYNNEISEKSEIFDDQFSVERPDGSNFTLKIRSTKLEDSAMYFCASSRLKSGVYEQYFGPGTRLTVT.

The rearrangement links TRBV6-5 to TRBJ1-5, with D possibly being TRBD1 (5 bases). The CDR3 has 15 residues. Trimming pared 2 bases from V and 1 base from J, leaving 9 bases between. Germline V CDR1 and CDR2: MNHEY, SVGAGI. The chain's CDR3 is CASSYLQGSNQPQHF. The CDR3 region has the DNA TGTGCCAGCAGTTACCTTCAGGGCAGCAATCAGCCCCAGCATTTT.

The rearrangement joins TRBV19 to TRBJ1-1, with D hard to call. Germline V gene lookup returns CDR1 LNHDA and CDR2 SQIVND (reference sequence). The CDR3 runs to 13 residues. Trimming pared 6 bases from V and 5 bases from J, leaving 13 bases between. The DNA for the CDR3 is TGTGCCAGTAGGGAAGGGAGGGAAACTGAAGCTTTCTTT. Translating it yields CASREGRETEAFF. The variable domain in full, completed from reference TRBV19 and TRBJ1-1, reads DGGITQSPKYLFRKEGQNVTLSCEQNLNHDAMYWYRQDPGQGLRLIYYSQIVNDFQKGDIAEGYSVSREKKESFPLTVTSAQKNPTAFYLCASREGRETEAFFGQGTRLTVV.

J is TRBJ1-1 and V is TRBV28; D unresolved. V was trimmed by 5 bases and J by 1 base, leaving 14 bases between them. Germline V gives CDR1 MDHEN, CDR2 SYDVKM. The CDR3 contains 15 residues. In DNA, the CDR3 is TGTGCCAGCAGTCCCCACGCTACGGGGAACACTGAAGCTTTCTTT. Translated: CASSPHATGNTEAFF. The variable domain in full, completed from reference TRBV28 and TRBJ1-1, reads DVKVTQSSRYLVKRTGEKVFLECVQDMDHENMFWYRQDPGLGLRLIYFSYDVKMKEKGDIPEGYSVSREKKERFSLILESASTNQTSMYLCASSPHATGNTEAFFGQGTRLTVV.

The V and J genes are TRBV29-1 and TRBJ1-5; D uncertain. Per germline, CDR1 SQVTM and CDR2 ANQGSEA. The CDR3 length is 13 residues. Trimming pared 4 bases from V and 7 bases from J, leaving 14 bases between. The CDR3 DNA reads TGCAGCGTTGCCAAGGGAGGCGGCCAGCCCCAGCATTTT. This codes for CSVAKGGGQPQHF.

The CDR3 bases are TGCGCCAGCAGCTTGGAACTAGAGGGTGGGGAGCAGTACTTC. Protein sequence: CASSLELEGGEQYF. V gene TRBV5-1 combines with J gene TRBJ2-7, with a weak D call TRBD2 (5 bases). CDR1 is SGHRS, CDR2 YFSETQ, per germline. Trimming stripped 0 bases from V and 7 bases from J, with 14 bases between. The CDR3 totals 14 residues.

This clone was detected only a few times. The chain combines TRBV19 with TRBJ1-2; D is undetermined. Trimming cost V 5 bases and J 1 base, with 11 bases left between them. The CDR3 is 14 amino acids. Germline V gene lookup returns CDR1 LNHDA and CDR2 SQIVND (reference sequence). CDR3 sequence reads: CASSFQIINYGYTF. The CDR3 DNA is TGTGCCAGTAGTTTTCAGATTATTAACTATGGCTACACCTTC.

The J gene is TRBJ2-7, the V gene TRBV19; 9 bases are shared with TRBD1. Germline CDR1 reads LNHDA; CDR2 reads SQIVND (reference sequence). Trimming took 5 bases from V and 3 from J; bases not matched to a gene: 11. This CDR3 is 16 amino acids long. The CDR3 nucleotides read TGTGCCAGTAGTTTTGGGGACAGGGTAAATCTCTACGAGCAGTACTTC. Protein sequence: CASSFGDRVNLYEQYF.

The chain links TRBV5-1 to TRBJ2-5; 8 bases are shared with TRBD1. The junction had 7 bases not matched to a gene; V was cut back by 2 bases and J by 4 bases. Germline V gene lookup returns CDR1 SGHRS and CDR2 YFSETQ. CDR3 length: 15 amino acids. CDR3 in amino acids: CASSFIQGAGETQYF. The CDR3 DNA is TGCGCCAGCAGCTTTATTCAGGGGGCCGGAGAGACCCAGTACTTC.

The chain has TRBV6-1 and TRBJ1-2; 9 bases fit TRBD1. This CDR3 contains 14 residues. Germline CDR1 MNHNS, CDR2 SASEGT. The CDR3 loop is CGIDRGKGRYGYTF. The CDR3 region has the DNA TGTGGGATAGACAGGGGGAAGGGTCGGTATGGCTACACCTTC.

The chain recombines TRBV18 with TRBJ2-1; 8 nucleotides agree with TRBD1. V trimming: 0 bases; J trimming: 9 bases; junction bases outside the gene matches: 10. This CDR3 is built from 16 residues. Germline CDR1 and CDR2: KGHSH and LQKENI. The CDR3 region has the DNA TGTGCCAGCTCACCACCGACAGGGGTGGTGTTGGGTGAGCAGTTCTTC. This translates into CASSPPTGVVLGEQFF. The whole variable domain, filled in from reference TRBV18 and TRBJ2-1, reads NAGVMQNPRHLVRRRGQEARLRCSPMKGHSHVYWYRQLPEEGLKFMVYLQKENIIDESGMPKERFSAEFPKEGPSILRIQQVVRGDSAAYFCASSPPTGVVLGEQFFGPGTRLTVL.

The V and J genes are TRBV5-6 and TRBJ2-3; 7 bases match TRBD1. This CDR3 contains 13 residues. V was pared by 6 bases and J by 5 bases, with 6 bases of the junction left unmatched. The germline V gene encodes CDR1 SGHDT and CDR2 YYEEEE. The CDR3 DNA reads as TGTGCCAGCAATCCGAGGGGGCAAGATACGCAGTATTTT. It codes for CASNPRGQDTQYF.

J is TRBJ2-7 and V is TRBV11-2; TRBD2 matches at 10 bases. The V and J ends lost 0 bases and 2 bases, in that order; junction bases with no gene match: 4. Germline loops: CDR1 SGHAT, CDR2 FQNNGV. The CDR3 runs to 16 residues. Here the CDR3 DNA reads TGTGCCAGCAGCTTAGATAGAACTAGCGGGGCCTACGAGCAGTACTTC. It is translated as CASSLDRTSGAYEQYF. Supplemented by reference TRBV11-2 and TRBJ2-7, the full variable domain reads EAGVAQSPRYKIIEKRQSVAFWCNPISGHATLYWYQQILGQGPKLLIQFQNNGVVDDSQLPKDRFSAERLKGVDSTLKIQPAKLEDSAVYLCASSLDRTSGAYEQYFGPGTRLTVT.

With respect to this clone: Compared with germline, one end of the junction differs, possibly owing to a read error. The chain links TRBV30 to TRBJ2-5, with 8 bases that match TRBD2. Germline-derived CDR1 and CDR2 are GTSNPN and SVGIG (reference sequence). The CDR3 contains 14 residues. The CDR3 spells CAWSGGRREETQHF. DNA of the CDR3: TGTGCCTGGAGTGGCGGGAGGCGGGAAGAGACCCAGCACTTC.

The rearrangement links TRBV11-3 to TRBJ2-3; D is perhaps TRBD1 (5 bases). V was pared by 0 bases and J by 2 bases, with 9 bases between. Germline assignment: CDR1 SGHNT and CDR2 YENEEA. The CDR3 has 15 residues. CDR3 sequence (DNA): TGTGCCAGCAGCTTAGATCAGGGCCCCACAGATACGCAGTATTTT. It yields the protein CASSLDQGPTDTQYF. The whole variable domain, remainder taken from reference TRBV11-3 and TRBJ2-3, is EAGVVQSPRYKIIEKKQPVAFWCNPISGHNTLYWYLQNLGQGPELLIRYENEEAVDDSQLPKDRFSAERLKGVDSTLKIQPAELGDSAVYLCASSLDQGPTDTQYFGPGTRLTVL.

Here the CDR3 DNA reads TGTGCCAGCCGATCCGGGACTAGCGGGAGGGGGGGAAACGAGCAGTACTTC. Translating it yields CASRSGTSGRGGNEQYF. The V gene is TRBV4-2, the J gene TRBJ2-7; TRBD2 matches at 16 bases. Germline loops: CDR1 LGHNA, CDR2 YNFKEQ. The CDR3 is 17 amino acids. The J segment lost 5 bases and the V segment lost 8 bases, leaving 12 bases of the junction unmatched.

The V call is TRBV7-9, the J call TRBJ2-5, with D perhaps matching TRBD1 (6 bases). Trimming stripped 7 bases from V and 0 bases from J, with 15 bases between. Germline V gene data show CDR1 as SEHNR and CDR2 as FQNEAQ (reference sequence). This CDR3 is built from 15 residues. The CDR3 here is CASTSGVGNQETQYF. The CDR3 region has the DNA TGTGCCAGCACCTCAGGGGTCGGAAACCAAGAGACCCAGTACTTC. The full variable domain, with the rest looked up from reference TRBV7-9 and TRBJ2-5, is DTGVSQNPRHKITKRGQNVTFRCDPISEHNRLYWYRQTLGQGPEFLTYFQNEAQLEKSRLLSDRFSAERPKGSFSTLEIQRTEQGDSAMYLCASTSGVGNQETQYFGPGTRLLVL.

The chain employs TRBV6-1 and TRBJ2-5; 8 positions match TRBD1. The end of the DNA is better explained by TRBJ2-7, so the J call may be wrong. The CDR3 is made up of 15 amino acids. From germline, CDR1 is MNHNS and CDR2 SASEGT. CDR3 sequence (DNA): TGTGCCAGCAGTGAAACAGGGGGTTTCGGCTACGAGCAGTACTTC. This translates into CASSETGGFGYEQYF.